The entry below describes one T cell receptor (beta chain). This clonotype was recorded many times. Its antigen remains undetermined. No much larger clone is present one base from it, and per-base qualities are unavailable. Patients with ophthalmopathy had moderately to severely active disease, with a Clinical Activity Score of 3 or more, a NOSPECS grade of 4 or more, and a disease duration of less than 3 months. Anyone with other autoimmune diseases, uncontrolled infections, pregnancy or lactation was excluded from the study. Clinical symptoms, serum thyroxine, TRAb, thyroid ultrasound and orbital computed tomography formed the basis of the diagnosis. PBMCs were isolated from about 9.2 ml of fresh peripheral blood by Ficoll-Paque density gradient centrifugation. Trizol reagent was used to extract the total RNA, and its quality was then checked on an Agilent 2100 Bioanalyzer. The data belong to a study of Graves' ophthalmopathy and Graves' hyperthyroidism (dated by TCRdb to the late 2010s). Some background on the complete study: Peripheral blood was collected at initial diagnosis, before any treatment. The independent validation cohort included 18 to 20 hyperthyroidism patients plus 17 patients who later progressed from hyperthyroidism to ophthalmopathy. In total, approximately 130 blood samples were TCR-sequenced: under 45 ophthalmopathy, some 75 hyperthyroidism and roughly 17 hyperthyroidism-to-ophthalmopathy patients. TCR beta repertoire signatures were used to distinguish Graves' ophthalmopathy from Graves' hyperthyroidism and to predict progression to ophthalmopathy. In roughly six hyperthyroidism patients, T-cell repertoires of thyroid tissue and blood were compared. The 95 to 100 discovery patients were divided at random into training and test sets in a 7:3 ratio. To explore V-J signatures that distinguish ophthalmopathy from hyperthyroidism, a discovery set of about a hundred patients was enrolled, made up of 43 with ophthalmopathy and 57 with stable hyperthyroidism. After sampling, hyperthyroidism patients received methimazole starting at 30 mg daily, and ophthalmopathy patients received high-dose intravenous methylprednisolone.

For repertoire sequencing, TCR beta CDR3 regions were amplified from RNA transcripts. The first round of RT-PCR was done with HTBI primers and the Qiagen OneStep RT-PCR kit, and was followed by a second round of multiplex PCR, then size selection and purification. Libraries were sequenced paired-end with 100 bp reads on an Illumina HiSeq2000. As for the original processing: SOAPnuke was used for read processing, and reads with adapters, uncalled bases, a mean Phred below 15, or no exact constant-primer or identifier match were discarded. COPE v1.2.5 was used to merge high-quality paired reads. Each unique nucleotide sequence was defined as a clonotype, and clonotypes were aligned to IMGT TRB V, D and J references with MiTCR v1.1. The analysis was limited to V-J combinations with a frequency above 0.0001, which together covered 99.2% of repertoires. For each V-J combination, a TCR clonal expansion and chaos score was defined as F50 clonal expansion divided by the chaos observed in the TCRdist matrix. Features were reduced by Welch's t-statistics and random forest to over 10 V-J combinations, which fed a naive Bayes classifier. The Morisita-Horn index was used to measure how similar the thyroid and blood repertoires were. TCRdb ran its own pipeline on the public reads, namely fastp trimming at Q25 and MiXCR clone calling, and kept in-frame beta chains. One record per CDR3 amino acid sequence lists the most common genes and DNA. The V and J calls were determined by TCRdb, not by the authors. Present in this sample are approximately 160,000 distinct CDR3 sequences, about two fifths of which were seen just once. The ten largest clones represent 8% to 10% of the sample.

General study outcomes and caveats: Sample size was not statistically predetermined, and group allocation was not concealed from the investigators. Among expanded thyroid clonotypes with frequency above 0.001, most also showed up in blood, which suggests that blood repertoires may reflect the thyroid immune response. In validation, the model predicted ophthalmopathy progression with more than 70% sensitivity and approximately 75% specificity; approximately 12 predicted patients were CT-confirmed with GO in a median of about 7.1 months. Ophthalmopathy was separated from stable hyperthyroidism by the 13-signature model with 85% to 90% sensitivity and about 81% specificity in cross-validation and with 80%/75% in the test set.

From cysteine to phenylalanine, the CDR3 is 13 amino acids long. Left in the record is the CDR3 DNA by itself, 39 bases read in frame from the first base. V is reduced by 7 bases and J by 10 bases, leaving a spacing of 19 bases between them. For CDR1 and CDR2, the germline V gene lists SGHVS and FQNEAQ. Sequenced input: peripheral blood. The rearranged chain carries TRBV7-8 and TRBJ2-5; the D region possibly corresponds to TRBD2 (6 bases align). The receptor comes from a man aged 30-40 years with Graves' ophthalmopathy. Donor details come from another sample of the same person, matched by shared clones. The DNA sequence is as follows: TGTGCCAGCACCCCAGAGGAGGGGAGCCGCCAGTACTTC. Its product reads: CASTPEEGSRQYF.